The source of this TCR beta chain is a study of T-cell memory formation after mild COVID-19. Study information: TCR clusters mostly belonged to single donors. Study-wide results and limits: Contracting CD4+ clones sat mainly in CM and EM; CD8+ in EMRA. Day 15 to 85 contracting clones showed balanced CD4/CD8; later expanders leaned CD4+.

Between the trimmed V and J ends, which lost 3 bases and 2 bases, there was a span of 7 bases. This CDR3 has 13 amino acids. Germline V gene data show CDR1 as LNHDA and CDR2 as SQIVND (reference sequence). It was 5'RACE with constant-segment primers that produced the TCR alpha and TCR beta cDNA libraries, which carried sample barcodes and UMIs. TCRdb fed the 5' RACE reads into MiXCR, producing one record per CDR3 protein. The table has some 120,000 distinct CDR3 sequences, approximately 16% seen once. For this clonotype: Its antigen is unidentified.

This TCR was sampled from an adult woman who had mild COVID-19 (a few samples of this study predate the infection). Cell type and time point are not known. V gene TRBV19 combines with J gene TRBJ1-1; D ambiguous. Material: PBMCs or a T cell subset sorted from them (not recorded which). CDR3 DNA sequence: TGTGCCAGTAGTATGTCGGGTAACACTGAAGCTTTCTTT. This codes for CASSMSGNTEAFF. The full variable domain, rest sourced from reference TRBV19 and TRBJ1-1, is DGGITQSPKYLFRKEGQNVTLSCEQNLNHDAMYWYRQDPGQGLRLIYYSQIVNDFQKGDIAEGYSVSREKKESFPLTVTSAQKNPTAFYLCASSMSGNTEAFFGQGTRLTVV.